The 4 T cell receptor beta chains reported below all come from one sample, sequenced in a study of shared clonotypes between healthy human individuals (dated by TCRdb to 2020 to 2021). For the CD8 naive samples, CD45RO-negative cells were positively selected for CCR7, yielding a CD45RA+CCR7+ population from which TemRA cells were excluded. Receptors were amplified or captured by the immunoSEQ multiplex PCR assay. The clones in this table, taken by TCRdb from immuneACCESS, are in-frame only. Not every clone is retained; where verified, under half of the shortfall comes from an unresolved V gene, and the cause of the rest is unknown. This sample is represented by about 2.1 million clones; around 93% of them were singletons. The ten largest clones represent about 1.8% of the sample. The sequencing sample was made of naive CD8+ T cells from PBMCs. According to the study, the label for this sample's cell subset or site signals: CD45RA+CCR7+. The receptors were gathered from a man younger than 35 in good health. Some clones in this sample may be carry-over from other donors' samples.

The chain employs TRBV7-7 and TRBJ2-1; D may correspond to TRBD1 or TRBD2 (5 bases each). Trimming pared 5 bases from V and 4 bases from J, leaving 15 bases between. The CDR3 has 15 amino acids. The germline V gene encodes CDR1 SSHAT and CDR2 FNYEAQ (reference sequence). Here the CDR3 DNA reads TGTGCCAGCAGCGATACCGGGACGGAGTACAATGAGCAGTTCTTC. Amino acids: CASSDTGTEYNEQFF.

As to this clone: Other DNA variants within this sample encode the same CDR3. The rearrangement links TRBV9 to TRBJ2-7; TRBD2 is a possible D gene (5 bases). The CDR3 contains 15 residues. The germline V gene has CDR1 SGDLS and CDR2 YYNGEE. The V end was cut by 0 bases, the J end by 0 bases, with 10 bases between. CDR3 in DNA: TGTGCCAGCAGCGTAGATTTAGGGAGCTCCTACGAGCAGTACTTC. Its protein is CASSVDLGSSYEQYF.

CDR3 nucleotide sequence: TGCGCCAGCAGTGATCCCAGGGTGAAGGGGGAGCTGTTTTTT. Encoded protein: CASSDPRVKGELFF. The gene calls are TRBV10-1 and TRBJ2-2, with D tentatively TRBD1 (5 bases). Trimming removed 3 bases from V and 8 bases from J, with 13 bases in between. From germline, CDR1 is WNHNN and CDR2 SYGVQD (reference sequence). This CDR3 spans 14 amino acids.

This chain connects TRBV27 to TRBJ2-2; 8 bases agree with TRBD1. The CDR3 has 18 amino acids. After removal of 2 bases from V and 5 bases from J, the junction contained 13 bases not matched to a gene. CDR1 is MNHEY and CDR2 is SMNVEV in the germline V gene (reference sequence). For the CDR3, the DNA is TGTGCCAGCAGTTTAGACAGGGCGGGACAGGCGGGGACCGGGGAGCTGTTTTTT. It encodes CASSLDRAGQAGTGELFF.